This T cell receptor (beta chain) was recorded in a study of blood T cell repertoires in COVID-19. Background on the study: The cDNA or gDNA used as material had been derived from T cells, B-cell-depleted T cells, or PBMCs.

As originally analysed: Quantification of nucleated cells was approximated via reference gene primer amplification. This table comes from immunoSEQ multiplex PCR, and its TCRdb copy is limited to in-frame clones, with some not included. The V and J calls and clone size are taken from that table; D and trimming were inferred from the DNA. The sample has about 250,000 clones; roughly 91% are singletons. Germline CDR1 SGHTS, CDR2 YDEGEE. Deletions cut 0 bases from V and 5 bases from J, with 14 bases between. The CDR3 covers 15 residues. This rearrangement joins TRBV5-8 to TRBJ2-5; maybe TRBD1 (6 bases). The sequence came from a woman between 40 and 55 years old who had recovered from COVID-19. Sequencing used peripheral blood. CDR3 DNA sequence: TGTGCCAGCAGCTTGGCCAGGGGCTCCTTTGAGACCCAGTACTTC. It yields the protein CASSLARGSFETQYF.